Listed here are 27 T cell receptor beta chains from one sample, sequenced in a study of somatic mutations in cytotoxic T cells in rheumatoid arthritis (TCRdb year 2017). Libraries were prepared through the immunoSEQ multiplex PCR assay. The table was pulled from immuneACCESS by TCRdb, which kept in-frame rearrangements only. Such tables lose some clones; where checked, under half of the loss comes from unresolved V genes, and the rest has no known cause. Recorded for this sample are about 15,000 clones; over 75% of them occurred a single time. The top ten hold roughly 15% of the sample. Sequenced: CD8+ T cells sorted from blood. The receptors here all came from an adult with rheumatoid arthritis.

In DNA form, the CDR3 reads TGTGCCAGCAGAAATACCTACAATGAGCAGTTCTTC. Its protein is CASRNTYNEQFF. The rearrangement uses TRBV27 and TRBJ2-1; no reliable D call. There are 12 residues in the CDR3. Germline V gene data show CDR1 as MNHEY and CDR2 as SMNVEV (reference sequence). V gave up 6 bases and J gave up 2 bases, with 5 bases separating them.

This clone came up a few times. The chain is built from TRBV6-5 and TRBJ1-1; D gene unclear. Per the germline V gene, CDR1 is MNHEY and CDR2 is SVGAGI. This CDR3 is built from 13 residues. V shed 3 bases and J shed 3 bases, with 8 bases lying between them. Written as DNA, the CDR3 is TGTGCCAGCAGTTATACCGGCGACACTGAAGCTTTCTTT. This gives the protein CASSYTGDTEAFF.

This clone was seen more than once but under ten times. The V and J genes are TRBV4-1 and TRBJ2-7, with D maybe TRBD1 (6 bases). Germline V gene lookup returns CDR1 MGHRA and CDR2 YSYEKL. There are 12 residues in the CDR3. Trimming took 6 bases from V and 1 from J, leaving 7 bases between them. CDR3 sequence reads: CASRGTSYEQYF. Written as DNA, the CDR3 is TGCGCCAGCAGGGGGACATCCTACGAGCAGTACTTC.

This rearrangement joins TRBV4-1 to TRBJ1-3; possible D gene TRBD1, 5 bases. This CDR3 contains 15 residues. V shed 1 base and J shed 4 bases, with 11 bases lying between them. Per the germline V gene, CDR1 is MGHRA and CDR2 is YSYEKL. CDR3 region: CASSQGPGGGNTIYF. The CDR3 DNA follows: TGCGCCAGCAGCCAAGGACCTGGGGGAGGAAACACCATATATTTT.

The chain links TRBV7-9 to TRBJ2-3; 9 bases match TRBD2. CDR1 is SEHNR, CDR2 FQNEAQ, per germline (reference sequence). Losses at the gene ends were 5 bases for V and 6 bases for J; bases not matched to a gene: 6. The CDR3 runs 14 residues. This CDR3 reads CASSLKRGADTQYF. CDR3 bases: TGTGCCAGCAGCCTCAAGCGGGGGGCGGATACGCAGTATTTT.

The chain carries TRBV2 and TRBJ2-3; possibly TRBD2 for D (6 bases). Germline V lookup: CDR1 SNHLY, CDR2 FYNNEI. The V end was cut by 7 bases, the J end by 0 bases, with 20 bases between. This CDR3 region has 17 residues. CDR3 loop: CASTRPGEEASTDTQYF. The CDR3 DNA reads as TGTGCCAGCACCCGCCCCGGGGAGGAAGCTAGCACAGATACGCAGTATTTT.

The chain combines TRBV9 with TRBJ2-5; 8 bases map to TRBD2. This CDR3 is built from 17 residues. Per germline, CDR1 SGDLS and CDR2 YYNGEE. Losses at the gene ends were 3 bases for V and 0 bases for J; bases not matched to a gene: 10. The CDR3 reads CASSERSMRGDQETQYF. The CDR3 DNA sequence: TGTGCCAGCAGCGAGAGGTCGATGCGGGGGGACCAAGAGACCCAGTACTTC.

This clone was observed a few times. The chain carries TRBV6-1 and TRBJ2-7, with 9 nucleotides matching TRBD1. Trimming removed 7 bases from V and 11 bases from J; junction bases left unmatched: 12. In germline, CDR1 is MNHNS, CDR2 SASEGT. The CDR3 covers 13 residues. The chain's CDR3 is CASNVPGQGTKYV. CDR3 nucleotides: TGTGCCAGCAATGTCCCGGGACAGGGAACGAAGTACGTC.

About this clone itself: Other DNA sequences from this sample encode an identical CDR3 as well. The chain is built from TRBV4-1 and TRBJ1-4; 10 bases are shared with TRBD1. V gave up 3 bases and J gave up 7 bases; unmatched junction bases: 11. Per the germline V gene, CDR1 is MGHRA and CDR2 is YSYEKL. The CDR3 contains 17 residues. CDR3 bases: TGCGCCAGCAGCCAGCACCCGGGACAGGGGAGGGGTGAAAAACTGTTTTTT. This encodes CASSQHPGQGRGEKLFF.

This clone came up once. V is TRBV13 and J is TRBJ2-4; the D is unclear. Germline CDR1 PRHDT, CDR2 FYEKMQ (reference sequence). This CDR3 has 11 amino acids. The V end was cut by 0 bases, the J end by 6 bases, with 0 bases between. This CDR3 is CASSLGNIQYF. DNA of the CDR3: TGTGCCAGCAGCTTAGGAAACATTCAGTACTTC.

This CDR3 reads CASSLGVNTEAFF. The CDR3 nucleotides read TGTGCCAGCAGCTTGGGGGTGAACACTGAAGCTTTCTTT. This chain joins TRBV5-6 and TRBJ1-1; D unclear. Deletions cut 0 bases from V and 0 bases from J, with 3 bases between. The CDR3 has 13 amino acids. Germline V gene lookup returns CDR1 SGHDT and CDR2 YYEEEE.

The V call is TRBV9, the J call TRBJ1-1, with D possibly being TRBD1 (5 bases). Germline CDR1 is SGDLS and CDR2 is YYNGEE. CDR3 length: 16 amino acids. The V end was cut by 4 bases, the J end by 2 bases, with 18 bases between. The CDR3 bases are TGTGCCAGCAGCACCCACCCTGACAGCGTTAACACTGAAGCTTTCTTT. Encoded protein: CASSTHPDSVNTEAFF.

The CDR3 loop reads CASSNSGGHTDTQYF. In nucleotides, the CDR3 is TGCGCCAGCAGTAATAGCGGGGGGCACACAGATACGCAGTATTTT. The chain links TRBV10-2 to TRBJ2-3; 10 bases map to TRBD2. V lost 5 bases and J lost 2; bases outside the gene matches: 4. The CDR3 contains 15 residues. Germline CDR1 WSHSY, CDR2 SAAADI.

This rearrangement joins TRBV2 to TRBJ1-2; the match to TRBD1 covers 8 bases. The CDR3 has 14 amino acids. Per the germline V gene, CDR1 is SNHLY and CDR2 is FYNNEI. V trimming: 5 bases; J trimming: 0 bases; junction bases outside the gene matches: 2. This chain's CDR3 is CASSWTGSNYGYTF. For the CDR3, the DNA is TGTGCCAGCAGTTGGACAGGGTCTAACTATGGCTACACCTTC.

The J gene is TRBJ2-1, the V gene TRBV2, with 11 bases that match TRBD2. Trimming removed 3 bases from V and 5 bases from J; junction bases left unmatched: 12. This CDR3 has 18 residues. CDR1 SNHLY and CDR2 FYNNEI come from the germline V gene. CDR3 amino acids: CASSDWLAGGSRNNEQFF. The CDR3 region has the DNA TGTGCCAGCAGTGACTGGCTAGCGGGGGGATCTAGGAACAATGAGCAGTTCTTC. The full variable domain, with the rest looked up from reference TRBV2 and TRBJ2-1, is EPEVTQTPSHQVTQMGQEVILRCVPISNHLYFYWYRQILGQKVEFLVSFYNNEISEKSEIFDDQFSVERPDGSNFTLKIRSTKLEDSAMYFCASSDWLAGGSRNNEQFFGPGTRLTVL.

This sequence joins TRBV5-1 and TRBJ2-1, with D tentatively TRBD2 (6 bases). The V end lost 4 bases, the J end lost 8 bases, and 16 bases lay between the germline ends. The CDR3 spans 14 residues. Germline V gives CDR1 SGHRS, CDR2 YFSETQ. The CDR3, as DNA: TGCGCCAGCAGCCCGGGACTTGTAGAGTATGAGCAGTTCTTC. This codes for CASSPGLVEYEQFF.

The chain carries TRBV15 and TRBJ1-4; maybe TRBD1 (6 bases). Trimming left V 7 bases short and J 3 bases short, with 12 bases between. Germline CDR1 reads LNHNV; CDR2 reads YYDKDF (reference sequence). This CDR3 comprises 14 residues. The CDR3, as DNA: TGTGCCACCACACAGGGAGTGCCTAATGAAAAACTGTTTTTT. Encoded protein: CATTQGVPNEKLFF.

In its sample, this clone is medium-sized (0.01 to 0.1%). The chain joins TRBV6-1 to TRBJ2-2; 8 bases are a match to TRBD2. Germline trimming cut 5 bases from V and 7 bases from J; bases unmatched to any gene: 9. The CDR3 is 15 amino acids. In germline, CDR1 is MNHNS, CDR2 SASEGT. CDR3 coding DNA: TGTGCCAGCAGTCTAGGAGCGGGGGAAGACGGGGAGCTGTTTTTT. Its translation is CASSLGAGEDGELFF.

The V call is TRBV4-1, the J call TRBJ1-4; D call uncertain. The germline CDR1 and CDR2 sequences are MGHRA and YSYEKL. CDR3 length: 14 amino acids. V lost 4 bases, J lost 7 bases, and 13 bases lay in between. The CDR3 loop is CASSPRGLREKLFF. CDR3 DNA: TGCGCCAGCAGCCCCCGAGGACTTCGTGAAAAACTGTTTTTT.

The chain joins TRBV5-1 to TRBJ2-7; D gene unclear. The CDR3 is made up of 15 amino acids. CDR1 SGHRS and CDR2 YFSETQ come from the germline V gene. V was clipped by 0 bases and J by 4 bases, with 14 bases between them. CDR3 DNA sequence: TGCGCCAGCAGCTTGGGGCTAGGTCCTTGGTACGAGCAGTACTTC. It codes for CASSLGLGPWYEQYF.

This sequence joins TRBV6-1 and TRBJ1-6, with D possibly matching TRBD1 (5 bases). CDR1 is MNHNS, CDR2 SASEGT, per germline. The CDR3 loop spans 14 amino acids. V was clipped by 3 bases and J by 7 bases, with 10 bases between them. The CDR3 loop is CASSDGGGNSPLHF. DNA of the CDR3: TGTGCCAGCAGTGATGGGGGGGGGAATTCACCCCTCCACTTT.

With respect to this clone: Compared with germline, one end of the junction differs, possibly owing to a read error. The J gene is TRBJ1-3, the V gene TRBV12-5, with unresolved D. CDR3 length: 11 amino acids. Germline V lookup: CDR1 LGHNT, CDR2 FRNRAP. Here the CDR3 DNA reads TGTGCTAGTGGCGCCTTGGGATCCGGAGAATTT. This translates into CASGALGSGEF.

The V gene is TRBV6-5, the J gene TRBJ1-2; 8 nucleotides align to TRBD1. The CDR3 runs 13 residues. CDR1 is MNHEY and CDR2 is SVGAGI in the germline V gene. Trimming removed 6 bases from V and 4 bases from J; junction bases left unmatched: 4. The CDR3 reads CASRGQGVYGYTF. The DNA for the CDR3 is TGTGCCAGCAGAGGACAGGGCGTCTATGGCTACACCTTC.

The chain employs TRBV5-5 and TRBJ2-2; TRBD2 might be the D (6 bases). Trimming shortened V by 4 bases and J by 2 bases, and 18 bases separated the two germline ends. The V gene's germline CDR1 is SGHKS and CDR2 YYEKEE (reference sequence). CDR3 size: 17 residues. CDR3 protein: CASSPGLVHPNTGELFF. DNA of the CDR3: TGTGCCAGCAGCCCGGGACTCGTCCACCCCAACACCGGGGAGCTGTTTTTT.

By share, this clone counts as medium-sized. J is TRBJ1-1 and V is TRBV6-1; TRBD1 agrees at 9 bases. The CDR3 sequence is 15 residues long. The V segment lost 6 bases and the J segment 0 bases; nucleotides outside the gene matches: 5. In germline, CDR1 is MNHNS, CDR2 SASEGT. CDR3 DNA sequence: TGTGCCAGCAGAGACCGGGACAGGGTGAACACTGAAGCTTTCTTT. This encodes CASRDRDRVNTEAFF.

The CDR3 bases are TGTGCCAGCAGTTGGGGACCCGGGGCAGACTCTGGGGCCAACGTCCTGACTTTC. This codes for CASSWGPGADSGANVLTF. The chain joins TRBV28 to TRBJ2-6; D may match TRBD1 or TRBD2 (5 bases each). The length of the CDR3 is 18 residues. From germline, CDR1 is MDHEN and CDR2 SYDVKM. V was trimmed by 4 bases and J by 0 bases, leaving 16 bases between them.

The chain employs TRBV5-1 and TRBJ1-4, with a weak D call TRBD1 (5 bases). Germline-derived CDR1 and CDR2 are SGHRS and YFSETQ. V dropped 4 bases and J dropped 4 bases, with 14 bases sitting between them. CDR3 size: 15 residues. The CDR3 loop is CASSHGSGGNEKLFF. CDR3 sequence (DNA): TGCGCCAGCAGCCATGGATCGGGGGGTAATGAAAAACTGTTTTTT.